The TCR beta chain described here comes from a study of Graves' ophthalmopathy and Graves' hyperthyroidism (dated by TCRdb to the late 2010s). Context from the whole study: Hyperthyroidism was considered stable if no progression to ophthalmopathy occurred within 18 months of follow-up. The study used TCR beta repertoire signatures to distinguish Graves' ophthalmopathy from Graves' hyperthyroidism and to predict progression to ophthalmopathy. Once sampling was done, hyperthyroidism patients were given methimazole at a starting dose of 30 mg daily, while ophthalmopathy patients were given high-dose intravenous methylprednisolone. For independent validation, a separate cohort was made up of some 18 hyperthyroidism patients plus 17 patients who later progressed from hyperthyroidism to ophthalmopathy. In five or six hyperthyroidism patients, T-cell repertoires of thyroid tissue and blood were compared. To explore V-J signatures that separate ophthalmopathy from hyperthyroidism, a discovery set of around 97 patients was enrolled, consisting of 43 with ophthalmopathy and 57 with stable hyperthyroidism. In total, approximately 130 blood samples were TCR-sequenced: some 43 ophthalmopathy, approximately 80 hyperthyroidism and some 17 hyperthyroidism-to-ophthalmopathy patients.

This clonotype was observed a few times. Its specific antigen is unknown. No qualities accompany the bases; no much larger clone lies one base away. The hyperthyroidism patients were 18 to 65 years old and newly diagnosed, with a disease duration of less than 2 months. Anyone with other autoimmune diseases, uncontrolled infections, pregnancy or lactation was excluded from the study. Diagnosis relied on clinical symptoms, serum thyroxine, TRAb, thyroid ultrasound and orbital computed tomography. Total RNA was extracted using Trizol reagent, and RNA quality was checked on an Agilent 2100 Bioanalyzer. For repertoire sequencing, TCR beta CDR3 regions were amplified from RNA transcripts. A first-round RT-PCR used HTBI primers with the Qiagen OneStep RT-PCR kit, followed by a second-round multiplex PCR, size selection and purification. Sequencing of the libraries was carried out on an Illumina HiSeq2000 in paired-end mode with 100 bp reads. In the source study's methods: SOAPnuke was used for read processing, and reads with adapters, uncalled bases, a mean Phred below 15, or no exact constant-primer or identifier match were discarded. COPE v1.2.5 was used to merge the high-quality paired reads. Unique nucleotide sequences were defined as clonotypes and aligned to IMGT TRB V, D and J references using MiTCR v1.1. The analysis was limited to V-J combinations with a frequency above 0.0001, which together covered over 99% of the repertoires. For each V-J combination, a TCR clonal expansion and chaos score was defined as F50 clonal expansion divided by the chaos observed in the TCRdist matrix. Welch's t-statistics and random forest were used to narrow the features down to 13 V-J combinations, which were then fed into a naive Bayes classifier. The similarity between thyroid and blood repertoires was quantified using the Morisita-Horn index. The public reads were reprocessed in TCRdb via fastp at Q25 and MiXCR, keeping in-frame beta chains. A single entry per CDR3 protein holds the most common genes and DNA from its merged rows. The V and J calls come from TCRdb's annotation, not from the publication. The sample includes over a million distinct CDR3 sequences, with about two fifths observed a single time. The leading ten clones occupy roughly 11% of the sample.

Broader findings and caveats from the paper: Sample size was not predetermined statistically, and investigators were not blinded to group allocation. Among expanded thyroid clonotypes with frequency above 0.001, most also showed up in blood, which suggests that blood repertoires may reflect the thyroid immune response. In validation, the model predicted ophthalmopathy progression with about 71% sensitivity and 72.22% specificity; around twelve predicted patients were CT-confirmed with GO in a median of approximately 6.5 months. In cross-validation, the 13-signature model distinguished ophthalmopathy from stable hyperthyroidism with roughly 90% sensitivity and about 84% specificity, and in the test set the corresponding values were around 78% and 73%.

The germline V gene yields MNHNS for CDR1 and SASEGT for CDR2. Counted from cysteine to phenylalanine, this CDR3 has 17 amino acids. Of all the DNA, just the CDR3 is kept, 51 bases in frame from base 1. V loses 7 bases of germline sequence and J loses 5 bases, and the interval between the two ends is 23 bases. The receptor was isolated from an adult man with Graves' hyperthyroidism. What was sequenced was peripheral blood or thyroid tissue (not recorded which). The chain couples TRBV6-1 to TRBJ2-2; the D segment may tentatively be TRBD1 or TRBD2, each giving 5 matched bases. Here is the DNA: TGTGCCAGCACCGGGACCATATTAGCCCGTAGGACCGGGGAGCTGTTTTTT. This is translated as CASTGTILARRTGELFF.